The rows below give T cell receptor beta chains drawn from one sample of a study of vaccination effects on CD4 cells after COVID-19. The antigens for these receptors are not known. Data came from immunoSEQ multiplex PCR; TCRdb stores just in-frame clones and leaves some out. The sample yields fewer than 80,000 clones, 70% to 75% seen once. Sequences were derived from CD4+ T cells from PBMCs cultured with HCoV-229E spike peptides, sampled after COVID-19 vaccination. Receptor source: a human donor who received a COVID-19 vaccine. CDR3s include the opening cysteine and the closing phenylalanine or tryptophan. D genes are given only for firm matches. Clone size is stated in some rows and not others, as once, few, many or a class when expanded.

abundance	v_gene	j_gene	d_gene	CDR3nt	CDR3aa
.	TRBV11-2	TRBJ1-2	TRBD1	TGTGCCAGCAGCTTGCTGACAGGGGGCGATGGCTACACCTTC	CASSLLTGGDGYTF
.	TRBV2	TRBJ1-2	.	TGTGCCAGCAGTGATAATAGTATTTCTAACTATGGCTACACCTTC	CASSDNSISNYGYTF
.	TRBV24-1	TRBJ2-5	.	TGTGCCACCAGTGTCGCAGGGACCCGGGGGACCCAGTACTTC	CATSVAGTRGTQYF
medium-sized	TRBV10-3	TRBJ1-1	TRBD1	TGTGCCATCAGCCCGGGACAGGGATTGGGAACTGAAGCTTTCTTT	CAISPGQGLGTEAFF
.	TRBV13	TRBJ1-1	.	TGTGCCAGCAGCTCAAAGGACCGAGGGCCAAGGGTAGCTTTCTTT	CASSSKDRGPRVAFF
.	TRBV4-1	TRBJ2-5	.	TGCGCCAGCAGCCAAGGGGGGGCCCTGGATCAAGAGACCCAGTACTTC	CASSQGGALDQETQYF
.	TRBV2	TRBJ1-1	.	TGTGCCAGCTCTGACAGCGACATGAACACTGAAGCTTTCTTT	CASSDSDMNTEAFF
once	TRBV6-6	TRBJ1-1	.	TGTGCCAGCGGCCGAGGAAACCCTTACACTGAAGCTTTCTTT	CASGRGNPYTEAFF
.	TRBV7-2	TRBJ2-2	.	TGTGCCAGCAGCCCCGGGACACACACCGGGGAGCTGTTTTTT	CASSPGTHTGELFF
.	TRBV18	TRBJ2-5	.	TGTGCCAGCTCTAAGCGAGGGACCCAGTACTTC	CASSKRGTQYF
.	TRBV6-5	TRBJ1-4	.	TGTGCCAGCAGTTTCCCCCCGGCAGGGACTAATGAAAAACTGTTTTTT	CASSFPPAGTNEKLFF
.	TRBV18	TRBJ1-6	TRBD1	TGTGCCAGCTCACCACCTGCCCTGACAGGGGTTAGTTCACCCCTCCACTTT	CASSPPALTGVSSPLHF
.	TRBV19	TRBJ2-1	TRBD2	TGTGCCAGTAGAAGAGCGGGGGTTACGGAACAGTTCTTC	CASRRAGVTEQFF
.	TRBV5-5	TRBJ2-3	.	TGTGCCAGCAGTGAACAGTTCACAGATACGCAGTATTTT	CASSEQFTDTQYF
once	TRBV28	TRBJ1-1	.	TGTGCCAGCGGGGTCGACACTGAAGCTTTCTTT	CASGVDTEAFF
few	TRBV11-3	TRBJ2-2	TRBD1	TGTGCCAGCAGCGCGGGACAGGGATTCGGGGAGCTGTTTTTT	CASSAGQGFGELFF